This entry describes one T cell receptor beta chain. The sample originates from a study of cytomegalovirus exposure and HLA in healthy donors. PCR involved 60 Vbeta and 13 Jbeta primers. Some clones are missing from TCRdb's copy, which holds only in-frame ones; the method was immunoSEQ multiplex PCR. The sample lists roughly 200,000 clones, more than 65% seen once, with 0.55% to 0.75% in the top ten. V shed 2 bases and J 7 bases; nucleotides not matched to a gene: 7. Germline lookup yields CDR1 MNHEY and CDR2 SMNVEV (reference sequence). There are 15 residues in the CDR3. Sequencing input: PBMCs. The chain joins TRBV27 to TRBJ2-1, with 8 bases matching TRBD2. The receptor comes from a man in his late teens or twenties in good health and CMV-seronegative. This CDR3 is CASSLTAGGGNEQFF. The CDR3 DNA reads TGTGCCAGCAGTTTAACGGCGGGAGGAGGAAATGAGCAGTTCTTC.